The sequence of this T cell receptor (beta chain) was determined in a study of response to subunit inactivated influenza vaccine. From the RT-PCR reads, TCRdb called clonotypes with MiXCR, one entry per CDR3 protein. The sample comprises about 780,000 distinct CDR3 sequences, less than 20% of which are singletons, and under 13% rests with the top ten. Study-level points and caveats: After each seasonal influenza vaccination, few new T cells are recruited, the authors suggested.

This clonotype showed up just once. Its antigen is not known. This TCR was recovered from a man aged 50-59 years who received an inactivated influenza vaccine. Sample: PBMCs from blood, taken roughly 5 days after vaccination.

CDR3 in amino acids: CASSYGLAGVSTDTQYF. The CDR3 DNA sequence: TGTGCCAGCAGCTACGGACTAGCGGGGGTTAGCACAGATACGCAGTATTTT. The chain couples TRBV7-2 to TRBJ2-3; 13 nucleotides line up with TRBD2. CDR1 is SGHTA and CDR2 is FQGNSA in the germline V gene. V was pared by 4 bases and J by 0 bases, with 4 bases of the junction left unmatched. CDR3 length: 17 amino acids.